What follows are 25 T cell receptor beta chains derived from one specimen sequenced in a study of T cells in Graves' hyperthyroidism and ophthalmopathy. The CDR3 regions of TCR beta were amplified from RNA transcripts. HTBI primers were the set used in a first-round RT-PCR of the TCR CDR3. TCRdb called the multiplex PCR reads again in MiXCR, with one record for every CDR3 protein. The data hold about 570,000 distinct CDR3 sequences, with around 15% observed a single time. The sample consisted of blood. The receptor set was obtained from a woman aged 40-49 years with Graves' hyperthyroidism.

This clonotype was counted ten times or more. The genes are TRBV15 and TRBJ2-7; perhaps TRBD1 as D (5 bases). The CDR3 runs to 14 residues. The V gene's germline CDR1 is LNHNV and CDR2 YYDKDF (reference sequence). V dropped 0 bases and J dropped 2 bases, with 8 bases sitting between them. CDR3 sequence reads: CATSRDRATYEQYF. The DNA for the CDR3 is TGTGCCACCAGCAGAGACAGGGCTACCTACGAGCAGTACTTC. The variable domain in full, with the rest retrieved from reference TRBV15 and TRBJ2-7, is DAMVIQNPRYQVTQFGKPVTLSCSQTLNHNVMYWYQQKSSQAPKLLFHYYDKDFNNEADTPDNFQSRRPNTSFCFLDIRSPGLGDTAMYLCATSRDRATYEQYFGPGTRLTVT.

This clonotype was found many times. The chain uses TRBV5-1 and TRBJ2-7; D is unclear. Trimming took 0 bases from V and 6 from J, leaving 7 bases between them. Looked up from germline, CDR1 is SGHRS and CDR2 is YFSETQ. This CDR3 is built from 12 residues. Written as DNA, the CDR3 is TGCGCCAGCAGCTTGGAGTACGGCGAGCAGTACTTC. Protein product: CASSLEYGEQYF.

This clonotype has a handful of counts. The rearrangement uses TRBV6-1 and TRBJ2-7; 7 positions agree with TRBD1. This CDR3 contains 14 residues. Looked up from germline, CDR1 is MNHNS and CDR2 is SASEGT. Unmatched junction bases numbered 7, after V lost 6 bases and J lost 2 bases. The CDR3 here is CASSQTGPTYEQYF. The CDR3 DNA reads TGTGCCAGCAGCCAGACAGGGCCAACCTACGAGCAGTACTTC.

This clonotype showed up many times. The V gene is TRBV27, the J gene TRBJ2-1; tentative D call: TRBD1 (5 bases). This CDR3 is built from 15 residues. Germline assignment: CDR1 MNHEY and CDR2 SMNVEV (reference sequence). The V and J ends lost 6 bases and 1 base respectively, with 13 bases between them. CDR3: CASSLGDPSYNEQFF. CDR3 DNA: TGTGCCAGCAGCTTAGGGGATCCTTCCTACAATGAGCAGTTCTTC.

On this clonotype itself: This sequence may be a read error, since a much larger clone differs from it by one base. This chain uses TRBV13 with TRBJ1-4; no firm D call. The CDR3 has 13 amino acids. Germline V CDR1 and CDR2: PRHDT, FYEKMQ (reference sequence). The CDR3 sequence: CASSLRGGEKLLF. CDR3 in DNA: TGTGCCAGCAGCTTGAGAGGTGGGGAAAAACTGCTTTTT.

This clonotype was picked up many times. V and J are TRBV12-3 or TRBV12-4 and TRBJ2-5; TRBD1 matches at 8 bases. The CDR3 covers 16 residues. Trimming cost V 2 bases and J 4 bases; bases outside gene matches: 9. The CDR3 DNA reads TGTGCCAGCAGTTTACTCGGCGTCAGGGGGCTAGAGACCCAGTACTTC. It translates to CASSLLGVRGLETQYF.

J is TRBJ1-6 and V is TRBV3-1; D gene unclear. The germline CDR1 and CDR2 sequences are LGHDT and YNNKEL (reference sequence). The V gene lost 0 bases and the J gene lost 2 bases, with 8 bases spanning the gap. This CDR3 spans 16 amino acids. The CDR3: CASSQEGSTYNSPLHF. DNA for the CDR3: TGTGCCAGCAGCCAAGAAGGTAGCACCTATAATTCACCCCTCCACTTT.

About this clonotype: A much larger clone lies one base from this, so it may be a read error. The rearrangement links TRBV30 to TRBJ2-2, with a weak D call TRBD2 (6 bases). V lost 4 bases and J 4 bases, leaving 13 bases between the germline ends. CDR1 and CDR2 from the germline V gene are GTSNPN and SVGIG (reference sequence). The CDR3 length is 14 residues. CDR3: CAWKPAGFTGELFF. The CDR3 coding sequence is TGTGCCTGGAAACCAGCGGGTTTCACCGGGGAGCTGTTTTTT.

This clonotype was picked up many times. The chain uses TRBV20-1 and TRBJ2-7; D gene ambiguous. Germline V CDR1 and CDR2: DFQATT, SNEGSKA (reference sequence). This CDR3 is built from 13 residues. Trimming removed 1 base at V and 0 bases at J, with 7 bases between. The CDR3 protein is CSARVSGSYEQYF. The CDR3 bases are TGCAGTGCTAGAGTTTCTGGCTCCTACGAGCAGTACTTC.

This clonotype came up once. This sequence joins TRBV30 and TRBJ2-1, with 7 bases fitting TRBD1. The V and J ends lost 3 bases and 4 bases, in that order; junction bases with no gene match: 6. CDR1 is GTSNPN and CDR2 is SVGIG in the germline V gene (reference sequence). The CDR3 length is 14 residues. The CDR3 nucleotides are TGTGCCTGGAGCCGGGACAGAATTTACAATGAGCAGTTCTTC. This translates into CAWSRDRIYNEQFF.

The sample holds many counts of this clonotype. This rearrangement joins TRBV5-8 to TRBJ2-5; 8 positions agree with TRBD1. Per the germline V gene, CDR1 is SGHTS and CDR2 is YDEGEE. CDR3 size: 14 residues. V gave up 4 bases and J gave up 5 bases; unmatched junction bases: 7. The CDR3 loop reads CASSPGQGGETQYF. The CDR3 DNA follows: TGTGCCAGCAGCCCTGGACAGGGCGGCGAGACCCAGTACTTC.

This clonotype was picked up many times. The chain joins TRBV5-1 to TRBJ2-2, with TRBD2 matching 7 bases. J lost 1 base, V lost 3 bases, and 3 bases had no gene match. In germline, CDR1 is SGHRS, CDR2 YFSETQ. This CDR3 contains 15 residues. The CDR3 sequence: CASSSSSGNTGELFF. The CDR3 DNA is TGCGCCAGCAGCTCGTCTAGCGGGAACACCGGGGAGCTGTTTTTT.

This chain links TRBV10-3 with TRBJ2-1, with TRBD1 identical over 10 bases. The germline CDR1 and CDR2 sequences are ENHRY and SYGVKD. The CDR3 covers 14 residues. Trimming cost V 10 bases and J 9 bases; bases outside gene matches: 12. The CDR3 sequence is CASSTGTGETEQFF. For the CDR3, the DNA is TGTGCCAGCAGCACCGGGACAGGGGAGACTGAGCAGTTCTTC.

This clonotype came up once. This chain connects TRBV27 to TRBJ2-7, with D perhaps given as TRBD1 or TRBD2 (5 bases each). This CDR3 region has 14 residues. V shed 6 bases and J shed 4 bases, with 16 bases lying between them. Germline V gene data show CDR1 as MNHEY and CDR2 as SMNVEV (reference sequence). The CDR3 sequence is CASSPRGPIYEQYF. CDR3 nucleotides: TGTGCCAGCAGCCCTCGGGGACCCATATACGAGCAGTACTTC.

This clonotype was observed at least ten times. V usage is TRBV30 and J usage is TRBJ2-1, with 10 bases lining up with TRBD2. The V gene end was trimmed by 0 bases and the J gene end by 4 bases; junction bases not matched to a gene: 9. This CDR3 spans 17 amino acids. Germline V gene data show CDR1 as GTSNPN and CDR2 as SVGIG (reference sequence). CDR3: CAWSVLGGLATYNEQFF. CDR3 sequence (DNA): TGTGCCTGGAGTGTACTAGGGGGACTAGCGACGTACAATGAGCAGTTCTTC.

This clonotype was seen repeatedly, ten times or more. The chain employs TRBV6-1 and TRBJ2-7; TRBD2 aligns across 10 bases. The trim removed 7 bases at V and 3 bases at J, leaving 12 bases unmatched. The CDR3 totals 16 residues. Germline assignment: CDR1 MNHNS and CDR2 SASEGT. The CDR3 sequence is CASIGPLLAGDYEQYF. The CDR3 nucleotides read TGTGCCAGCATAGGACCCCTGCTAGCGGGAGACTACGAGCAGTACTTC.

In the case of this clonotype: This sequence may be a read error, since a much larger clone differs from it by one base. CDR3 amino acids: CSVSPLAGGPVNEQFF. The CDR3 DNA reads TGCAGTGTAAGCCCCTTAGCGGGAGGGCCGGTCAATGAGCAGTTCTTC. The J gene is TRBJ2-1, the V gene TRBV20-1; 11 nucleotides match TRBD2. CDR1 is DFQATT and CDR2 is SNEGSKA in the germline V gene (reference sequence). Unmatched junction bases numbered 14, after V lost 7 bases and J lost 6 bases. There are 16 residues in the CDR3.

Only a few counts were recorded for this clonotype. This chain connects TRBV12-3 or TRBV12-4 to TRBJ1-3, with 7 bases aligning to TRBD1. The CDR3 sequence is 13 residues long. Unmatched junction bases numbered 2, after V lost 6 bases and J lost 3 bases. In nucleotides, the CDR3 is TGTGCCAGCAGACCAGGGGGTGGAAACACCATATATTTT. Amino acid sequence: CASRPGGGNTIYF.

This clonotype was counted at least ten times. This chain links TRBV12-3 or TRBV12-4 with TRBJ2-3, with 9 bases identical to TRBD2. This CDR3 is 17 amino acids long. The V and J ends lost 7 bases and 3 bases, in that order; junction bases with no gene match: 14. Written as DNA, the CDR3 is TGTGCCAGCAATTTTCGGGGGACAAGCGGGAGGACAGATACGCAGTATTTT. Translation: CASNFRGTSGRTDTQYF.

This clonotype was recorded at least ten times. The V gene is TRBV5-1, the J gene TRBJ2-7; possible D gene TRBD2, 5 bases. The CDR3 totals 15 residues. V lost 4 bases to trimming and J lost 7 bases, with 21 bases between them. The germline V gene has CDR1 SGHRS and CDR2 YFSETQ. The CDR3 bases are TGCGCCAGCAGCCTAAGCGAAAGCGGCCCCGGAGAGCAGTACTTC. This sequence encodes CASSLSESGPGEQYF.

This clonotype was seen repeatedly, ten times or more. This chain joins TRBV3-1 and TRBJ2-1; maybe TRBD1 (6 bases). Germline CDR1 reads LGHDT; CDR2 reads YNNKEL (reference sequence). CDR3 length: 16 residues. Trimming cost V 5 bases and J 6 bases, with 20 bases left between them. This CDR3 reads CASSSPGHGRFNEQFF. The CDR3 DNA follows: TGTGCCAGCAGCTCGCCGGGACACGGAAGATTCAATGAGCAGTTCTTC.

This clonotype was observed at least ten times. This chain connects TRBV5-1 to TRBJ2-7; TRBD2 aligns across 9 bases. CDR1 and CDR2 from the germline V gene are SGHRS and YFSETQ. J was trimmed by 3 bases and V by 6 bases; bases with no gene match: 7. The CDR3 extends over 14 amino acids. The CDR3 DNA is TGCGCCAGCACCTACGCTAGCGGGAACTACGAGCAGTACTTC. It specifies CASTYASGNYEQYF.

In its sample, this clonotype was seen many times. The rearrangement joins TRBV18 to TRBJ2-7; D is perhaps TRBD1 (6 bases). This CDR3 region has 15 residues. The V end was cut by 5 bases, the J end by 0 bases, with 14 bases between. Per germline, CDR1 KGHSH and CDR2 LQKENI. The CDR3 here is CASSGPRTDSYEQYF. The DNA of the CDR3 is TGTGCCAGCTCAGGCCCTCGGACAGACTCCTACGAGCAGTACTTC. Filled out from reference TRBV18 and TRBJ2-7, the complete variable domain reads NAGVMQNPRHLVRRRGQEARLRCSPMKGHSHVYWYRQLPEEGLKFMVYLQKENIIDESGMPKERFSAEFPKEGPSILRIQQVVRGDSAAYFCASSGPRTDSYEQYFGPGTRLTVT.

The chain employs TRBV7-9 and TRBJ2-2, with a weak D call TRBD2 (5 bases). The V end lost 3 bases, the J end lost 0 bases, and 11 bases lay between the germline ends. CDR3 length: 16 amino acids. CDR1 is SEHNR, CDR2 FQNEAQ, per germline (reference sequence). Here the CDR3 DNA reads TGTGCCAGCAGCTTGTTGCAGCGGACGAACACCGGGGAGCTGTTTTTT. It specifies CASSLLQRTNTGELFF.

The gene calls are TRBV11-3 and TRBJ2-1; D gene ambiguous. The germline V gene has CDR1 SGHNT and CDR2 YENEEA. The CDR3 runs 14 residues. Trimming pared 7 bases from V and 4 bases from J, leaving 14 bases between. As DNA, the CDR3 is TGTGCCAGCACCCCCCTGGGGATGTACAATGAGCAGTTCTTC. This codes for CASTPLGMYNEQFF.